A selection of T cell receptor beta chains follows, all from one sample in a study of blood T cell repertoires in COVID-19. Clones were sequenced by immunoSEQ multiplex PCR, and TCRdb holds only the in-frame ones, with some missing. The table has roughly 250,000 clones, 70% to 85% seen once. The material sequenced was peripheral blood. These TCRs come from a human donor with COVID-19, enrolled during active disease. The donor label of this sample is uncertain. Each CDR3 is given with its conserved first and last residue. Each record gives: J gene, clone size, V gene, CDR3 length, D gene, CDR3 protein, CDR3 DNA. D genes are given only for firm matches. Expanded clones get a size class; other rows say once, few or many, or leave the size out.

J: TRBJ1-2
size: -
V: TRBV19
length: 17
D: TRBD1
CDR3: CASRLKGQGLIFGGYTF
DNA: TGTGCCAGTAGACTAAAGGGACAGGGATTAATCTTCGGAGGCTACACCTTC

J: TRBJ2-1
size: -
V: TRBV25-1
length: 16
D: TRBD1
CDR3: CASSPIWTGTSNEQFF
DNA: TGTGCCAGCAGTCCGATATGGACAGGGACGAGCAATGAGCAGTTCTTC

J: TRBJ2-2
size: -
V: TRBV9
length: 15
D: TRBD1
CDR3: CASSPPTGGSGELFF
DNA: TGTGCCAGCAGCCCTCCAACAGGGGGCTCCGGGGAGCTGTTTTTT

J: TRBJ2-7
size: -
V: TRBV3-1/TRBV3-2
length: 17
D: TRBD2
CDR3: CASSQTAPGTSVSEQYF
DNA: TGTGCCAGCAGCCAAACAGCCCCCGGGACTAGCGTTAGCGAGCAGTACTTC

J: TRBJ1-4
size: few
V: TRBV4-1
length: 14
D: -
CDR3: CASSHHREGEKLFF
DNA: TGCGCCAGCAGCCACCACAGGGAAGGAGAAAAACTGTTTTTT

J: TRBJ1-4
size: -
V: TRBV2
length: 14
D: -
CDR3: CASSEQGLGEKLFF
DNA: TGTGCCAGCAGTGAACAGGGGCTGGGTGAAAAACTGTTTTTT

J: TRBJ2-7
size: -
V: TRBV4-1
length: 13
D: -
CDR3: CASSRDTSYEQYF
DNA: TGCGCCAGCAGCCGGGACACCTCCTACGAGCAGTACTTC

J: TRBJ2-7
size: -
V: TRBV4-1
length: 18
D: TRBD1
CDR3: CASSQDLPGQGLTYEQYF
DNA: TGCGCCAGCAGCCAAGACCTTCCGGGACAGGGGCTGACCTACGAGCAGTACTTC

J: TRBJ2-1
size: -
V: TRBV12-3/TRBV12-4
length: 12
D: -
CDR3: CASSLALSGQFF
DNA: TGTGCCAGCAGTTTAGCGCTGAGTGGGCAGTTCTTC

J: TRBJ1-1
size: -
V: TRBV6-6
length: 16
D: TRBD1
CDR3: CASSKGQGVKNTEAFF
DNA: TGTGCCAGCAGTAAAGGACAGGGGGTAAAGAACACTGAAGCTTTCTTT

J: TRBJ2-7
size: -
V: TRBV19
length: 12
D: TRBD1
CDR3: CASSTGGLQQYF
DNA: TGTGCCAGCTCCACAGGGGGGCTTCAGCAGTACTTC

J: TRBJ2-5
size: -
V: TRBV28
length: 14
D: -
CDR3: CASSFPGVQETQYF
DNA: TGTGCCAGCAGTTTCCCAGGCGTTCAAGAGACCCAGTACTTC

J: TRBJ2-2
size: -
V: TRBV7-3
length: 17
D: -
CDR3: CASSLTGGEPNTGELFF
DNA: TGTGCCAGCAGCTTAACGGGCGGGGAACCGAACACCGGGGAGCTGTTTTTT

J: TRBJ1-1
size: -
V: TRBV12-5
length: 9
D: -
CDR3: CGQNTEAFF
DNA: TGTGGGCAGAACACTGAAGCTTTCTTT

J: TRBJ1-2
size: -
V: TRBV10-3
length: 15
D: TRBD1
CDR3: CATSMDRGLSYGYTF
DNA: TGTGCCACCAGCATGGACAGGGGGCTGAGCTATGGCTACACCTTC

J: TRBJ2-1
size: -
V: TRBV24-1
length: 15
D: TRBD2
CDR3: CATSLAGGENNEQFF
DNA: TGTGCCACCAGTTTGGCGGGAGGGGAAAACAATGAGCAGTTCTTC

J: TRBJ2-7
size: -
V: TRBV5-4
length: 12
D: -
CDR3: CASSFPAYEQYF
DNA: TGTGCCAGCAGCTTTCCAGCCTACGAGCAGTACTTC

J: TRBJ2-7
size: -
V: TRBV7-5
length: 18
D: -
CDR3: CARSLEKRDSGRYYEQYF
DNA: TGTGCCAGAAGCTTAGAAAAGAGGGACAGCGGTAGATACTACGAGCAGTACTTC

J: TRBJ1-5
size: -
V: TRBV28
length: 11
D: -
CDR3: CASSRDQPQHF
DNA: TGTGCCAGCAGCCGGGATCAGCCCCAGCATTTT

J: TRBJ2-7
size: -
V: TRBV4-1
length: 14
D: -
CDR3: CASSPGASPYEQYF
DNA: TGCGCCAGCAGCCCAGGGGCGAGTCCCTACGAGCAGTACTTC

J: TRBJ2-2
size: -
V: TRBV7-8
length: 16
D: TRBD1
CDR3: CASLTPGQTNTGELFF
DNA: TGTGCCAGCTTAACCCCGGGACAGACGAACACCGGGGAGCTGTTTTTT

J: TRBJ2-7
size: -
V: TRBV28
length: 13
D: -
CDR3: CASSLAQENEQYF
DNA: TGTGCCAGCAGTTTAGCACAGGAGAACGAGCAGTACTTC

J: TRBJ1-2
size: -
V: TRBV4-1
length: 16
D: -
CDR3: CASSQPFGGVDYGYTF
DNA: TGCGCCAGCAGCCAACCTTTCGGGGGAGTTGACTATGGCTACACCTTC